Here is one T cell receptor (beta chain) with its context. Per the authors' pipeline: Estimated nucleated cell counts came from reference gene primer amplification. The protocol was immunoSEQ multiplex PCR, while the TCRdb copy is restricted to in-frame clones and leaves out a portion. That table is the source of V, J and clone size, and D and trimming were worked out from the DNA. Found here are 64,000 or so clones, 80% to 90% of them singletons; the top ten hold 1.2%. The sample belongs to a study of blood T cell repertoires in COVID-19. For the study at large: COVID-19 samples, acute and convalescent, were from the United States, Italy and Spain. PBMCs, B-cell-depleted T cells, or T cells were the source of the cDNA or gDNA that made up the material.

The CDR3 is 16 residues long. Germline-derived CDR1 and CDR2 are SGHNT and YYREEE (reference sequence). The ends lost 4 bases at V and 4 bases at J; junction bases unmatched: 12. The source is a man aged 40-49 years with acute or convalescent COVID-19. The chain couples TRBV5-4 to TRBJ2-5, with 8 bases identical to TRBD2. The sequenced sample was peripheral blood. The CDR3 DNA reads TGTGCCAGCAGCCTCCCGGGGGGGCCGTCAGGAGAGACCCAGTACTTC. Translating it yields CASSLPGGPSGETQYF.